This T cell receptor (beta chain) was recovered during a study of regulatory dendritic cells for organ transplantation. The wider study: On day 6, the dendritic cells were exposed to LPS.

The CDR3 has 12 residues. Germline V CDR1 and CDR2: LGHNA, YNFKEQ. V was pared by 3 bases and J by 7 bases, with 2 bases of the junction left unmatched. Sorted subsets were CFSE-labeled and cultured roughly five days with allogeneic dendritic cells. Details on this clone: What it binds is not known.

Profiled with immunoSEQ multiplex PCR; TCRdb holds only in-frame clones, not every one. The table lists some 10,000 clones, roughly 86% of them singletons. Sequencing was performed on naive CD8+ T cells from blood cultured with dendritic cells. Subset reported: CD45RA+ naive T cells. J is TRBJ1-1 and V is TRBV4-2, with 7 nucleotides matching TRBD1. The source of this sequence is a human donor in good health. CDR3 nucleotides: TGTGCCAGCAGCCACGGGACAGATGAAGCTTTCTTT. Residues: CASSHGTDEAFF.